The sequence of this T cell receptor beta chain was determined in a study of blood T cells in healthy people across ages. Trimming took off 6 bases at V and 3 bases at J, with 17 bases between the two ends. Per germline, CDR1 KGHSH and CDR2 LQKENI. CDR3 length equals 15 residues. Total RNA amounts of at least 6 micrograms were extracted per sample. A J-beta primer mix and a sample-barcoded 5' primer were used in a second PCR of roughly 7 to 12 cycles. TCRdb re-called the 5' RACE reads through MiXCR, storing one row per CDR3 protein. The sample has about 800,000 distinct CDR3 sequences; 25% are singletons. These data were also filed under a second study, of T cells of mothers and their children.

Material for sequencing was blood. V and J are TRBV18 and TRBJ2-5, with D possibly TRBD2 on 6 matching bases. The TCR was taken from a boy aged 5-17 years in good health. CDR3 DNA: TGTGCCAGCTCTTTGGAGTGGGGGACTGAAGAGACCCAGTACTTC. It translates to CASSLEWGTEETQYF.